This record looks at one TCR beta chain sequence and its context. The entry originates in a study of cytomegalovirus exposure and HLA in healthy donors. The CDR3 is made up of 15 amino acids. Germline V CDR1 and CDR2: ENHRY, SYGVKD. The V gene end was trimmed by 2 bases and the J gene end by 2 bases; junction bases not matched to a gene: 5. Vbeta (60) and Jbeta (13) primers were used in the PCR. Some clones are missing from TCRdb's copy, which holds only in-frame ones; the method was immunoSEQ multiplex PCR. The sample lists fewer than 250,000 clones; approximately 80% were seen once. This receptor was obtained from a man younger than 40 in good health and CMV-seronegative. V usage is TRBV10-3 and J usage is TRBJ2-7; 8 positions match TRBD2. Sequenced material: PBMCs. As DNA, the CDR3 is TGTGCCATCAGTGAGAACGCGGGGGGTACCTACGAGCAGTACTTC. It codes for CAISENAGGTYEQYF.